This T cell receptor beta chain came from a study of T cell repertoires in cytomegalovirus infection. Overall study: Well-studied HLA-B-restricted CMV epitopes were used in the study alongside recently identified HLA-C-restricted ones.

On this clonotype: No antigen is known for it.

TCRdb reprocessed the reads via MiXCR and lists one record per CDR3 protein. Here the sample spans 450,000 to 600,000 distinct CDR3 sequences, around a third being singletons. This CDR3 has 14 residues. The V and J ends lost 0 bases and 8 bases respectively, with 12 bases between them. CDR1 is LNHDA and CDR2 is SQIVND in the germline V gene (reference sequence). The clonotype was recovered from a human donor in good health (CMV status not recorded). Some clones in this sample may be carry-over from other donors' samples. V is TRBV19 and J is TRBJ2-3; D remains ambiguous. Source: cultured PBMCs, taken from culture after CMV antigen stimulation. CDR3 in DNA: TGTGCCAGTAGTATAGATTCGGCTCGGGCTACGCAGTATTTT. As protein: CASSIDSARATQYF.